This passage covers 5 T cell receptor beta chains from one sample sequenced in a study of T-cell memory formation after mild COVID-19 (dated by TCRdb to the early 2020s). The library was obtained by 5' RACE. These reads were obtained on an Illumina NovaSeq 6000. TCRdb cleaned the public reads at Q25 with fastp, built clones with MiXCR and kept in-frame beta chains. For every CDR3 protein sequence, its rows merge into one entry that carries the most common genes and DNA. The sample includes under 200,000 distinct CDR3 sequences, with around 10% observed a single time. Roughly 3.8% of the sample lies in the top ten. Sequencing was done on a sample of PBMCs or a T cell subset sorted from them (not recorded which). These receptors all come from a man aged 18 to 30 who had mild COVID-19 (a few samples of this study predate the infection). The sample titles of this study are shuffled in the database, so cell type and time point are left out; the donor was told from shared clones.

The chain combines TRBV7-9 with TRBJ2-7; D is perhaps TRBD1 or TRBD2 (6 bases each). Trimming removed 7 bases from V and 0 bases from J, with 22 bases in between. Germline-derived CDR1 and CDR2 are SEHNR and FQNEAQ (reference sequence). The CDR3 is 17 amino acids. CDR3 DNA sequence: TGTGCCAGCACCCCGCCCGGCCGAGGGGGAGGCTCCTACGAGCAGTACTTC. Its translation: CASTPPGRGGGSYEQYF.

This clonotype was seen only a few times. The J gene is TRBJ1-5, the V gene TRBV12-3 or TRBV12-4, with TRBD1 identical over 7 bases. After removal of 6 bases from V and 5 bases from J, the junction contained 7 bases not matched to a gene. CDR3 length equals 14 residues. CDR3 sequence reads: CASSGQEFDQPQHF. CDR3 nucleotides: TGTGCCAGCAGCGGACAGGAGTTCGATCAGCCCCAGCATTTT.

This clonotype has a handful of counts. The J gene is TRBJ2-1, the V gene TRBV4-3; D unresolved. V gave up 0 bases and J gave up 8 bases, with 5 bases separating them. The germline V gene encodes CDR1 LGHNA and CDR2 YSLEER. CDR3 length: 12 amino acids. The CDR3 reads CASSQDGDEQFF. The CDR3 DNA follows: TGCGCCAGCAGCCAAGATGGCGATGAGCAGTTCTTC.

In this sample, this clonotype turned up a few times. This rearrangement joins TRBV20-1 to TRBJ1-2; D gene unclear. The germline CDR1 and CDR2 sequences are DFQATT and SNEGSKA (reference sequence). V gave up 2 bases and J gave up 5 bases, with 15 bases separating them. This CDR3 spans 14 amino acids. The CDR3 protein is CSARNTHSFYGYTF. The CDR3 region has the DNA TGCAGTGCTAGAAACACCCATTCTTTTTATGGCTACACCTTC.

The chain couples TRBV11-2 to TRBJ1-2; D is unclear. Per the germline V gene, CDR1 is SGHAT and CDR2 is FQNNGV. V dropped 7 bases and J dropped 4 bases, with 10 bases sitting between them. The CDR3 is made up of 12 amino acids. For the CDR3, the DNA is TGTGCCAGCACCGGACGGAGCTATGGCTACACCTTC. It encodes CASTGRSYGYTF.